This record concerns one TCR beta chain sequence. Its antigen is unidentified. The CDR3 is 16 amino acids. In germline, CDR1 is SGHTA, CDR2 FQGNSA. V trimming: 2 bases; J trimming: 4 bases; junction bases outside the gene matches: 7. TCRdb's copy holds only in-frame clones and misses some; the assay was immunoSEQ multiplex PCR. The sample holds some 150,000 clones; approximately 90% are singletons and the top ten take less than 2%. The sample belongs to a study of T cell responses to AZD1222 COVID-19 vaccine. Points from the study as a whole: White British donors predominated, females outnumbered males, and clonal diversity was possibly underestimated. With dominance at 160-218 and 743-854, vaccine-associated CD4 TCRs spanned spike. Spike-specific TCR breadth and depth grew following two AZD1222 doses.

Sequencing used peripheral blood, obtained on day 0 of AZD1222 vaccination. The receptor's source is an adult in good health. This chain uses TRBV7-2 with TRBJ2-3; 9 bases match TRBD2. The CDR3 coding sequence is TGTGCCAGCAGCTTATATAGCGGGAGTATGCCAGATACGCAGTATTTT. Translating it yields CASSLYSGSMPDTQYF.